The clone carrying this T cell receptor (beta chain) was seen many times. These data belong to a study of neurological immune-mediated disorders. The V gene end was trimmed by 1 base and the J gene end by 9 bases; junction bases not matched to a gene: 12. The CDR3 is made up of 16 amino acids. Germline CDR1 reads DFQATT; CDR2 reads SNEGSKA (reference sequence). TCRdb reprocessed the 5' RACE reads via MiXCR and lists one record per CDR3 protein. The table lists under 85,000 distinct CDR3 sequences, over 12% of them singletons. The rearrangement joins TRBV20-1 to TRBJ2-1; 10 bases line up with TRBD2. The sequencing input was PBMCs. The source of this sequence is a woman aged 45-59 years in good health. DNA for the CDR3: TGCAGTGCTAGAGGTCCTAGCGGGAGTGTAAATCGTGAGCAGTTCTTC. It yields the protein CSARGPSGSVNREQFF.